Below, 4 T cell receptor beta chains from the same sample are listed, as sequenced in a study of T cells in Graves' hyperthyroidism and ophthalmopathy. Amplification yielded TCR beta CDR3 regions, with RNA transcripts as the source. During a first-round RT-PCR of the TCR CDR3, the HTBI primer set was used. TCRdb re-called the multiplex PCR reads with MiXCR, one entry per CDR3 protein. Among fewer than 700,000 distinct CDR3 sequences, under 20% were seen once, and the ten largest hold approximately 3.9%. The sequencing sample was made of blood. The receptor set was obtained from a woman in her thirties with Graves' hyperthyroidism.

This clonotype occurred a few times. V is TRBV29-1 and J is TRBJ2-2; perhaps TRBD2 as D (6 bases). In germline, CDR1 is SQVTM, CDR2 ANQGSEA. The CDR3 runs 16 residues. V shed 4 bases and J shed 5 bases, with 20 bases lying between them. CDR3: CSVAGESGSGTGELFF. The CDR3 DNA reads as TGCAGCGTTGCTGGAGAATCGGGGAGCGGGACCGGGGAGCTGTTTTTT.

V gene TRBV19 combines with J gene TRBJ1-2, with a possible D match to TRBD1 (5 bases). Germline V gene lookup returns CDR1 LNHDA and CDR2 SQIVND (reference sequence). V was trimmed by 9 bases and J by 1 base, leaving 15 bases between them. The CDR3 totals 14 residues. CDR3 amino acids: CASEFRDDNYGYTF. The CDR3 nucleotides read TGTGCCAGCGAATTTCGGGACGATAACTATGGCTACACCTTC.

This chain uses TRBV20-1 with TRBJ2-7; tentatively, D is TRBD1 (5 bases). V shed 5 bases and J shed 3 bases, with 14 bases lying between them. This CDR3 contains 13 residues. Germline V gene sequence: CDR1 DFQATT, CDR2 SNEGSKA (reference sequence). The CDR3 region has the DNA TGCAGTGCTTCGACAGTTTTGATCTACGAGCAGTACTTC. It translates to CSASTVLIYEQYF.

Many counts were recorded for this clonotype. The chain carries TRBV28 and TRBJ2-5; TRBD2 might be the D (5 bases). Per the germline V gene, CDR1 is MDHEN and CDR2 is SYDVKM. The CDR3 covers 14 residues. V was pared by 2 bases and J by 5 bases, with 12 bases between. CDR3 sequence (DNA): TGTGCCAGCAGTTTAGAGGGAATGCACGAGACCCAGTACTTC. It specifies CASSLEGMHETQYF. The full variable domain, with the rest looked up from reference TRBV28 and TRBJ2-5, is DVKVTQSSRYLVKRTGEKVFLECVQDMDHENMFWYRQDPGLGLRLIYFSYDVKMKEKGDIPEGYSVSREKKERFSLILESASTNQTSMYLCASSLEGMHETQYFGPGTRLLVL.